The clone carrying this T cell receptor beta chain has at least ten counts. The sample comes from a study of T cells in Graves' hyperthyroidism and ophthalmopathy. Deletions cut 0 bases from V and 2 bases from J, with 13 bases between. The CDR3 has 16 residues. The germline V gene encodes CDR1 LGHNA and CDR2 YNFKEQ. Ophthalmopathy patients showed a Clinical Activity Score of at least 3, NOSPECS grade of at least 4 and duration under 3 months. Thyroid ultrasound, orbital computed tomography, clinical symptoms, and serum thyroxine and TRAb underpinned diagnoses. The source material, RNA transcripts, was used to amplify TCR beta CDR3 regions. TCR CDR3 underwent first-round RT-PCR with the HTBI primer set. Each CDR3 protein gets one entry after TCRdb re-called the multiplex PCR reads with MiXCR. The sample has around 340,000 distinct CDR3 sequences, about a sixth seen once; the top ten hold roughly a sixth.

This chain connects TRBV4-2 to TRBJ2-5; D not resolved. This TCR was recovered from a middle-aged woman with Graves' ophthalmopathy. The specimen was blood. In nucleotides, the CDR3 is TGTGCCAGCAGCCAAGATTCCTCAGACTCACAAGAGACCCAGTACTTC. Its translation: CASSQDSSDSQETQYF.